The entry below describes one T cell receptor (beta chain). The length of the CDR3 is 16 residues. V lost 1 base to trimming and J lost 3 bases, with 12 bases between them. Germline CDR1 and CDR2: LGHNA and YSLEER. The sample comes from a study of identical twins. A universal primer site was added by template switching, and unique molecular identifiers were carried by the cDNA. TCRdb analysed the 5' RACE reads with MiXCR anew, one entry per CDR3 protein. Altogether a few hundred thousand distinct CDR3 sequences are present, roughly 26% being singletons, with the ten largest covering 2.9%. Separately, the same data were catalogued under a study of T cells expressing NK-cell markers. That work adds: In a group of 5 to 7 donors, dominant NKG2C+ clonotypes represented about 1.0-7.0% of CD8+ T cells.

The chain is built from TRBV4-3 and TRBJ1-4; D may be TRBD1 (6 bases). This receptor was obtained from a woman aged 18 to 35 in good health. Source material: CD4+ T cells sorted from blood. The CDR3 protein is CASSQAAGASNEKLFF. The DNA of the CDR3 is TGCGCCAGCAGCCAAGCGGCGGGGGCGTCTAATGAAAAACTGTTTTTT.